The 2 T cell receptor beta chains presented below share a single source sample, sequenced in a study of blood T cell repertoires in COVID-19 (dated by TCRdb to about 2020). Library preparation used the immunoSEQ multiplex PCR assay. Not all clones reach the TCRdb copy of this immuneACCESS table, which keeps in-frame sequences only. Checked studies attribute under half of the gap to unresolved V genes and leave the rest unexplained. This sample has around 35,000 clones in its table, and around 90% of those were observed once. The ten biggest clones cover over 55% of the sample. The sequenced sample consisted of peripheral blood. The source is a man between 65 and 85 years old with acute or convalescent COVID-19.

The DNA of the CDR3 is TGTGCCAGTAGTCTCCAGACTAGCGGTCTCACAGATACGCAGTATTTT. Its protein is CASSLQTSGLTDTQYF. The chain has TRBV19 and TRBJ2-3, with TRBD2 matching over 9 bases. CDR1 is LNHDA and CDR2 is SQIVND in the germline V gene (reference sequence). V trimming: 5 bases; J trimming: 2 bases; junction bases outside the gene matches: 8. The CDR3 runs 16 residues.

This sequence joins TRBV6-5 and TRBJ1-5; 8 bases are shared with TRBD1. V lost 2 bases and J lost 7; bases outside the gene matches: 7. The germline V gene has CDR1 MNHEY and CDR2 SVGAGI. The CDR3 consists of 15 residues. DNA of the CDR3: TGTGCCAGCAGTTACGGGACAGGAGATGGACAGCCCCAGCATTTT. This sequence encodes CASSYGTGDGQPQHF.